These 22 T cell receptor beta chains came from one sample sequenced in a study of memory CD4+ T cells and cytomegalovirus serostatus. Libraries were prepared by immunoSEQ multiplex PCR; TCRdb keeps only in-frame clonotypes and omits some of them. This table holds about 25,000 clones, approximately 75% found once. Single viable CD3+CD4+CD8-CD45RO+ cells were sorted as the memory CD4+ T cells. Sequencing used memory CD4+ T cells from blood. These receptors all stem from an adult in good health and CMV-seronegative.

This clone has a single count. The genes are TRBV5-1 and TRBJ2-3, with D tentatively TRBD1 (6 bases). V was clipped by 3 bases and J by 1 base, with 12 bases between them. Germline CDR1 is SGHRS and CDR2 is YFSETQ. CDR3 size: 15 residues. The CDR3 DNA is TGCGCCAGCAGCTGGGCCGAGGGGGGCACAGATACGCAGTATTTT. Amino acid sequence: CASSWAEGGTDTQYF. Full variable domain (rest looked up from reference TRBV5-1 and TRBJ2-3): KAGVTQTPRYLIKTRGQQVTLSCSPISGHRSVSWYQQTPGQGLQFLFEYFSETQRNKGNFPGRFSGRQFSNSRSEMNVSTLELGDSALYLCASSWAEGGTDTQYFGPGTRLTVL.

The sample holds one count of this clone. CDR3 sequence: CASSRDRAYEQYF. CDR3 DNA: TGTGCCAGCAGTAGGGACAGAGCCTACGAGCAGTACTTC. The rearrangement uses TRBV6-1 and TRBJ2-7; 7 nucleotides align to TRBD1. Germline trimming cut 5 bases from V and 2 bases from J; bases unmatched to any gene: 3. CDR1 MNHNS and CDR2 SASEGT come from the germline V gene. CDR3 length equals 13 residues.

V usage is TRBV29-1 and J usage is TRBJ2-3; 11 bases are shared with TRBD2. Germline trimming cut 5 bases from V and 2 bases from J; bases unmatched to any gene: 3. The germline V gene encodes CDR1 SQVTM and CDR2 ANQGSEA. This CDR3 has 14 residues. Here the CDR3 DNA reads TGCAGCGTTTCGACTAGCGGGGTCACAGATACGCAGTATTTT. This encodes CSVSTSGVTDTQYF.

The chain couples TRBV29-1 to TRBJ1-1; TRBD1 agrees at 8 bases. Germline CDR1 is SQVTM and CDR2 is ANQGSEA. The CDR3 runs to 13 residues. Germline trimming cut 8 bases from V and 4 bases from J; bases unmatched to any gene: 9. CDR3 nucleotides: TGCAGCATCTTGGACAGGGTGGCCACTGAAGCTTTCTTT. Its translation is CSILDRVATEAFF. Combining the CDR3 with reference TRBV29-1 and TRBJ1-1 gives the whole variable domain SAVISQKPSRDICQRGTSLTIQCQVDSQVTMMFWYRQQPGQSLTLIATANQGSEATYESGFVIDKFPISRPNLTFSTLTVSNMSPEDSSIYLCSILDRVATEAFFGQGTRLTVV.

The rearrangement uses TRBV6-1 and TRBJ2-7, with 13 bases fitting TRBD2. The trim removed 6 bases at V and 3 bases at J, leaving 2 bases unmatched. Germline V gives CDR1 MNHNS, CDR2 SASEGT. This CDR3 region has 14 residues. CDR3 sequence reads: CASSRLAGGYEQYF. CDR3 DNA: TGTGCCAGCAGCCGACTAGCGGGAGGCTACGAGCAGTACTTC.

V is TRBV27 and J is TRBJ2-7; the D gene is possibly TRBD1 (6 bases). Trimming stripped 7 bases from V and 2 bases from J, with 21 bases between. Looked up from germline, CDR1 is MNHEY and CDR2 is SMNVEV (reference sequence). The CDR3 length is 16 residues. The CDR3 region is CASTQTWGRRTYEQYF. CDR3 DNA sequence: TGTGCCAGCACTCAAACTTGGGGGCGCCGAACCTACGAGCAGTACTTC.

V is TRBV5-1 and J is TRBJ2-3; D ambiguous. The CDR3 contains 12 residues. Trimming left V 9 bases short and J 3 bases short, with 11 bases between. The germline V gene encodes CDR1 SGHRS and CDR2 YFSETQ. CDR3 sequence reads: CATSLGTDTQYF. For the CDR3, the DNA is TGCGCCACCTCTCTAGGGACAGATACGCAGTATTTT.

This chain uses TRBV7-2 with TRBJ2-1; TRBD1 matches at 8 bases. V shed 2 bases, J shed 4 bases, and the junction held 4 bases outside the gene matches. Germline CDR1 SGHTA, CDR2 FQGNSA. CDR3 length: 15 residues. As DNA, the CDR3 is TGTGCCAGCAGCTTATCTCAGGGGGCTTACAATGAGCAGTTCTTC. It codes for CASSLSQGAYNEQFF.

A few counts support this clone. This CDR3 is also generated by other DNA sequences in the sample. The CDR3 DNA is TGTGCCATCAGTGAGGACAGGGCTGGAAACACCATATATTTT. Its translation is CAISEDRAGNTIYF. This chain links TRBV10-3 with TRBJ1-3; 7 bases are shared with TRBD1. This CDR3 region has 14 residues. CDR1 and CDR2 from the germline V gene are ENHRY and SYGVKD. J lost 2 bases, V lost 2 bases, and 0 bases had no gene match.

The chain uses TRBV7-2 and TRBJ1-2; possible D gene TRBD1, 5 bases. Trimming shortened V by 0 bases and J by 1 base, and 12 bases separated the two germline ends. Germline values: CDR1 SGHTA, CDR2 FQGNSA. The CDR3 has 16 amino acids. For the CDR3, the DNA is TGTGCCAGCAGCTTAGCGTTTCGGGGCAATAACTATGGCTACACCTTC. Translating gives CASSLAFRGNNYGYTF.

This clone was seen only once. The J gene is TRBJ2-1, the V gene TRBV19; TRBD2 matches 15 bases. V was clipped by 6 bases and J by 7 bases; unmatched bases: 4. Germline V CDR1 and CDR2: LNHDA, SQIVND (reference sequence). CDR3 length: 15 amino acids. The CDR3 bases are TGTGCCAGTAGGACAGGACTAGCGGGAGGGAATGAGCAGTTCTTC. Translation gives CASRTGLAGGNEQFF.

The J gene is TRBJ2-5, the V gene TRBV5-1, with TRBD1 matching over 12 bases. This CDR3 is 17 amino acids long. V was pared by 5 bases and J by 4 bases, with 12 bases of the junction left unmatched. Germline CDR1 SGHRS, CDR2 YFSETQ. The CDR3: CASRGQGARGNIETQYF. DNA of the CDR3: TGCGCCAGCAGGGGACAGGGGGCGCGGGGCAATATAGAGACCCAGTACTTC. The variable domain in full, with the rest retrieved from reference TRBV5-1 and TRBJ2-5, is KAGVTQTPRYLIKTRGQQVTLSCSPISGHRSVSWYQQTPGQGLQFLFEYFSETQRNKGNFPGRFSGRQFSNSRSEMNVSTLELGDSALYLCASRGQGARGNIETQYFGPGTRLLVL.

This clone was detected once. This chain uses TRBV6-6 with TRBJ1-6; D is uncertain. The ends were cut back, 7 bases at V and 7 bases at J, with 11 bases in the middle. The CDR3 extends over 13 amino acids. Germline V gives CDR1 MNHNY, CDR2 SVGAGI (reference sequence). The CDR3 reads CASIEHLNSPLHF. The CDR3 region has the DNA TGTGCCAGCATCGAACACCTAAATTCACCCCTCCACTTT.

CDR3 in DNA: TGTGCCAGCTCACTCGGGACTAGTGGGTTTGATACGCAGTATTTT. This translates into CASSLGTSGFDTQYF. The chain links TRBV18 to TRBJ2-3; 8 bases match TRBD2. The CDR3 length is 15 residues. V lost 4 bases and J lost 6; bases outside the gene matches: 9. Germline V CDR1 and CDR2: KGHSH, LQKENI.

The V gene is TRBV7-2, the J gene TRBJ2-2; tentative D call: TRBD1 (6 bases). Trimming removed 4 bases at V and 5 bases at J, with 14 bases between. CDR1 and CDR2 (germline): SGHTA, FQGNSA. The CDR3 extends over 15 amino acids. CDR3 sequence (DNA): TGTGCCAGCAGCTACAGACAGGATGGGACCGGGGAGCTGTTTTTT. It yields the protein CASSYRQDGTGELFF. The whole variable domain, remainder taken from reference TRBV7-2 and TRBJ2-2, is GAGVSQSPSNKVTEKGKDVELRCDPISGHTALYWYRQSLGQGLEFLIYFQGNSAPDKSGLPSDRFSAERTGGSVSTLTIQRTQQEDSAVYLCASSYRQDGTGELFFGEGSRLTVL.

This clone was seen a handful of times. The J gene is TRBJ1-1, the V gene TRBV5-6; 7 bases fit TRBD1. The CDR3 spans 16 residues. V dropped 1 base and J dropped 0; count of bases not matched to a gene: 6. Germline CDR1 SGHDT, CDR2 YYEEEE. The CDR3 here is CASSLFSTGLNTEAFF. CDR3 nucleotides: TGTGCCAGCAGCTTGTTTTCGACAGGGCTGAACACTGAAGCTTTCTTT. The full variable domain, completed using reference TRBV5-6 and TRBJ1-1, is DAGVTQSPTHLIKTRGQQVTLRCSPKSGHDTVSWYQQALGQGPQFIFQYYEEEERQRGNFPDRFSGHQFPNYSSELNVNALLLGDSALYLCASSLFSTGLNTEAFFGQGTRLTVV.

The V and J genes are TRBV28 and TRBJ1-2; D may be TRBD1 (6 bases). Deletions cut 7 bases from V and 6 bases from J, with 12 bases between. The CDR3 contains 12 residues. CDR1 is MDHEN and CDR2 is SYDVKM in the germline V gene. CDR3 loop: CASIPGEDGYTF. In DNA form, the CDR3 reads TGTGCCAGCATCCCAGGGGAGGATGGCTACACCTTC.

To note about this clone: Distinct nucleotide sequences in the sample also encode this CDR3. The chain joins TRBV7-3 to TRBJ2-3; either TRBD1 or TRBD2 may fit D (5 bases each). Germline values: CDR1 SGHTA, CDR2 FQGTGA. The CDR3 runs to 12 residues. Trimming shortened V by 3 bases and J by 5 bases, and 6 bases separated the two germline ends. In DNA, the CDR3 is TGTGCCAGCAGCTTTGGGGGAGATACGCAGTATTTT. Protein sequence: CASSFGGDTQYF. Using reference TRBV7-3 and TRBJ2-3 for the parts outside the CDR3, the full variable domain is GAGVSQTPSNKVTEKGKYVELRCDPISGHTALYWYRQSLGQGPEFLIYFQGTGAADDSGLPNDRFFAVRPEGSVSTLKIQRTERGDSAVYLCASSFGGDTQYFGPGTRLTVL.

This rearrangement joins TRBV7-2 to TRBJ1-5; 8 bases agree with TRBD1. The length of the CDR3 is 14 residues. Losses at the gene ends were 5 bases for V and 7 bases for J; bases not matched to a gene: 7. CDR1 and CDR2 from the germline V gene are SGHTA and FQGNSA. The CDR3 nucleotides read TGTGCCAGCAGCCGGACAGGGATGGGCCAGCCCCAGCATTTT. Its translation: CASSRTGMGQPQHF.

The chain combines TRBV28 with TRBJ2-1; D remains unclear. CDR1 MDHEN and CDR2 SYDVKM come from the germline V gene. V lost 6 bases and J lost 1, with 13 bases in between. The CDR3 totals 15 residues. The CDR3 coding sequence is TGTGCCAGCAGCCTTACCACACAGTCCTACAATGAGCAGTTCTTC. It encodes CASSLTTQSYNEQFF.

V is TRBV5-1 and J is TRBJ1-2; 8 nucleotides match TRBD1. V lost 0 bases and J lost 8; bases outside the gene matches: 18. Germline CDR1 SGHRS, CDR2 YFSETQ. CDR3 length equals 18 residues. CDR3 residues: CASSLEVAVRPGGDGYTF. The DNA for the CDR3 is TGCGCCAGCAGCTTGGAGGTTGCGGTTCGTCCAGGGGGCGACGGCTACACCTTC.

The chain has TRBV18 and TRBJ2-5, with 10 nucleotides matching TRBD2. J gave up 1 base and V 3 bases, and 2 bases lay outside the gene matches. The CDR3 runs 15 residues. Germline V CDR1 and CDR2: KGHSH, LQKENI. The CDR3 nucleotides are TGTGCCAGCTCACCTAGCGGGGGGTCCCAAGAGACCCAGTACTTC. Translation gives CASSPSGGSQETQYF.